One and the same sample provided the 10 T cell receptor beta chains below, sequenced in a study of shared clonotypes between healthy human individuals. CD8 cells classed as naive were CD45RO-negative and positively selected for CCR7, excluding terminally differentiated effector memory CD45RA+ cells. Here immunoSEQ multiplex PCR was the method, and the copy in TCRdb shows in-frame clones only, minus some. The table has 2 million to 2.5 million clones, roughly 95% seen once. Input material: naive CD8+ T cells sorted from blood. All receptors come from a man aged 18 to 29 in good health.

The chain uses TRBV27 and TRBJ2-3, with D uncertain. Germline V gene lookup returns CDR1 MNHEY and CDR2 SMNVEV (reference sequence). This CDR3 has 12 residues. The V end was cut by 6 bases, the J end by 0 bases, with 4 bases between. For the CDR3, the DNA is TGTGCCAGCAGACAGAGCACAGATACGCAGTATTTT. Protein sequence: CASRQSTDTQYF.

With regard to this clone: The same CDR3 is also encoded by other DNA sequences in this sample. The chain links TRBV19 to TRBJ2-2, with unresolved D. CDR1 LNHDA and CDR2 SQIVND come from the germline V gene (reference sequence). Trimming cost V 3 bases and J 4 bases, with 6 bases left between them. The length of the CDR3 is 13 residues. The chain's CDR3 is CASSILSTGELFF. CDR3 nucleotides: TGTGCCAGTAGTATTTTATCCACCGGGGAGCTGTTTTTT.

In DNA, the CDR3 is TGTGCCAGCAGTTCTCAGGGGGTTCAACAATCCTACGAGCAGTACTTC. The encoded protein is CASSSQGVQQSYEQYF. This chain uses TRBV27 with TRBJ2-7; 7 positions agree with TRBD1. The length of the CDR3 is 16 residues. Trimming removed 4 bases from V and 1 base from J; junction bases left unmatched: 10. Germline assignment: CDR1 MNHEY and CDR2 SMNVEV (reference sequence).

This clone was recorded only once. J is TRBJ2-3 and V is TRBV6-1; TRBD2 agrees at 7 bases. The CDR3 sequence is 15 residues long. The germline V gene encodes CDR1 MNHNS and CDR2 SASEGT. The V segment lost 8 bases and the J segment 4 bases; nucleotides outside the gene matches: 12. The CDR3 coding sequence is TGTGCCAGCTTGATTAAGGCTAGCGGTCCAGATACGCAGTATTTT. Translated, it gives CASLIKASGPDTQYF.

V gene TRBV9 combines with J gene TRBJ2-3; 7 positions agree with TRBD2. Germline-derived CDR1 and CDR2 are SGDLS and YYNGEE. With V trimmed by 6 bases and J by 2 bases, 6 bases remained unmatched. The CDR3 has 14 amino acids. The CDR3, as DNA: TGTGCCAGCAACCCTGGGGACTACACAGATACGCAGTATTTT. Translated, it gives CASNPGDYTDTQYF.

This clone was observed a single time. V is TRBV27 and J is TRBJ2-1, with D tentatively TRBD1 or TRBD2 (6 bases each). V was cut by 4 bases and J by 5 bases, with 12 bases left in between. This CDR3 comprises 14 residues. Germline assignment: CDR1 MNHEY and CDR2 SMNVEV (reference sequence). The CDR3 sequence is CASSSWGADNEQFF. The CDR3 DNA follows: TGTGCCAGCAGTTCCTGGGGGGCTGACAATGAGCAGTTCTTC.

This chain joins TRBV19 and TRBJ1-1; a possible D gene is TRBD1 (5 bases). Trimming left V 5 bases short and J 8 bases short, with 21 bases between. The CDR3 runs to 15 residues. Germline V lookup: CDR1 LNHDA, CDR2 SQIVND (reference sequence). CDR3 nucleotides: TGTGCCAGTAGTCCCGTCCGCGAGGGGCGGTCCGAAGCTTTCTTT. Translated: CASSPVREGRSEAFF.

About this clone itself: The same CDR3 can be traced to other DNA sequences in this sample. The chain couples TRBV5-1 to TRBJ1-2, with D possibly TRBD1 on 5 matching bases. Germline V CDR1 and CDR2: SGHRS, YFSETQ. The CDR3 is 14 residues long. Trimming removed 0 bases from V and 3 bases from J, with 9 bases in between. Written as DNA, the CDR3 is TGCGCCAGCAGCTTGGGAGGGGCGGACTATGGCTACACCTTC. Translated, it gives CASSLGGADYGYTF.

This clone was seen a single time. This rearrangement joins TRBV14 to TRBJ1-1; D possibly corresponds to TRBD1 (6 bases). Germline CDR1 reads SGHDN; CDR2 reads FVKESK. Trimming pared 0 bases from V and 1 base from J, leaving 15 bases between. CDR3 size: 17 residues. The CDR3 spells CASSQDWGAPGNTEAFF. The CDR3, as DNA: TGTGCCAGCAGCCAAGATTGGGGGGCGCCGGGGAACACTGAAGCTTTCTTT.

The DNA of the CDR3 is TGCGCCAGCAGCCAAGAGTCGAATGTGTTAACCGGGGAGCTGTTTTTT. This gives the protein CASSQESNVLTGELFF. The chain combines TRBV4-3 with TRBJ2-2; D unresolved. Germline V gene sequence: CDR1 LGHNA, CDR2 YSLEER. V was cut by 0 bases and J by 5 bases, with 13 bases left in between. The CDR3 contains 16 residues.